This TCR beta chain emerged from a study of response to subunit inactivated influenza vaccine. The V gene lost 2 bases and the J gene lost 10 bases, with 10 bases spanning the gap. Germline CDR1 is SGHRS and CDR2 is YFSETQ. The CDR3 extends over 12 amino acids. Each CDR3 protein gets one entry after TCRdb re-called the RT-PCR reads with MiXCR. The table lists hundreds of thousands of distinct CDR3 sequences, approximately 14% of them singletons. Regarding the study as a whole: Authors suggested each seasonal flu vaccination may recruit only limited numbers of new T cells.

This clonotype was counted only a few times. Its antigen is still unknown. This chain joins TRBV5-1 and TRBJ2-1; D gene ambiguous. Material: PBMCs from blood, obtained 14 days before vaccination. The TCR comes from a man over 45 who received an inactivated influenza vaccine. DNA of the CDR3: TGCGCCAGCAGCTTCCTTCGTCGGGAGCAGTTCTTC. Amino acids: CASSFLRREQFF.